This TCR beta chain was retrieved from a study of human T cells and chemical hapten exposure. Across the study: Small pooled library volume differences mainly caused per-sample TCR yield variation.

Per the original data handling: Between 23,224 and 690,600 TCRs appeared in each sample, and the median stood at roughly 100,000. TCRdb reprocessed the RACE reads via MiXCR and lists one record per CDR3 protein. TCRdb assigned the V and J calls; the authors' analysis was not used. The repertoire holds just over 350,000 distinct CDR3 sequences, with about 6% as singletons. Sample time point: patch test 2, 6 weeks after DPC sensitization. As for treatment: therapeutic diphenylcyclopropenone sensitization with weekly scalp DPC. Suited to DPC and affected by alopecia, the donors ranged from 18 to 70 years old. It was unfractionated whole blood from which total RNA was extracted. This clonotype was counted ten times or more. Germline loops: CDR1 SQVTM, CDR2 ANQGSEA. This CDR3 spans 15 amino acids. The ends were cut back, 4 bases at V and 2 bases at J, with 15 bases in the middle.

The chain has TRBV29-1 and TRBJ1-5; D is perhaps TRBD1 (5 bases). Source: whole blood, taken in connection with sensitization to the hapten diphenylcyclopropenone (DPC). The clonotype originates from a woman between 18 and 29 years old with alopecia areata. Some clones in this sample may be carry-over from other donors' samples. The CDR3 sequence is CSVGFVEGRNQPQHF. The CDR3 DNA reads TGCAGCGTTGGGTTTGTAGAGGGACGCAATCAGCCCCAGCATTTT.